Listed here are 10 T cell receptor beta chains from one sample, sequenced in a study of T cells after yellow fever vaccination. In TCRdb, the 5' RACE reads were re-called with MiXCR into one record per CDR3 protein. The data show fewer than 350,000 distinct CDR3 sequences, 3.5% to 4.5% seen once. The specimen was PBMCs, collected 15 days after the yellow fever booster vaccination. The receptors were gathered from a man between 18 and 35 years old who received the YFV17D yellow fever vaccine.

This clonotype was counted only a few times. V usage is TRBV9 and J usage is TRBJ2-1; D call uncertain. Trimming pared 2 bases from V and 7 bases from J, leaving 10 bases between. The CDR3 extends over 13 amino acids. Germline CDR1 reads SGDLS; CDR2 reads YYNGEE. The CDR3 bases are TGTGCCAGCAGCGTTAGGGCTTTTAATGAGCAGTTCTTC. Protein sequence: CASSVRAFNEQFF.

This clonotype was picked up many times. The genes are TRBV6-2 or TRBV6-3 and TRBJ1-3; no firm D call. Per the germline V gene, CDR1 is MNHEY and CDR2 is SVGEGT. V was clipped by 6 bases and J by 0 bases, with 6 bases between them. This CDR3 has 13 residues. The CDR3, as DNA: TGTGCCAGCAGCCTGCGCTCTGGAAACACCATATATTTT. Encoded protein: CASSLRSGNTIYF.

The table lists this clonotype with a few counts. The chain links TRBV7-2 to TRBJ2-3, with 10 bases matching TRBD2. The trim removed 4 bases at V and 2 bases at J, leaving 3 bases unmatched. Germline-derived CDR1 and CDR2 are SGHTA and FQGNSA. The CDR3 extends over 15 amino acids. CDR3 sequence: CASSSGLAPTDTQYF. In nucleotides, the CDR3 is TGTGCCAGCAGCTCGGGACTAGCGCCCACAGATACGCAGTATTTT.

This clonotype came up many times. The chain has TRBV12-3 or TRBV12-4 and TRBJ2-7; a possible D gene is TRBD2 (5 bases). Trimming stripped 6 bases from V and 3 bases from J, with 9 bases between. The CDR3 is 12 amino acids. The CDR3 sequence: CASSFGGYEQYF. The CDR3 DNA is TGTGCCAGCAGCTTCGGAGGCTACGAGCAGTACTTC.

This clonotype was seen repeatedly, ten times or more. J is TRBJ2-7 and V is TRBV29-1; perhaps D is TRBD1 or TRBD2 (5 bases each). This CDR3 contains 11 residues. Germline-derived CDR1 and CDR2 are SQVTM and ANQGSEA. The V and J ends lost 4 bases and 4 bases respectively, with 8 bases between them. The CDR3 nucleotides are TGCAGCGTTGTATGGGGGTACGAGCAGTACTTC. It codes for CSVVWGYEQYF.

This clonotype was detected ten times or more. The V gene is TRBV5-4, the J gene TRBJ2-1; 7 bases line up with TRBD1. Germline CDR1 reads SGHNT; CDR2 reads YYREEE (reference sequence). CDR3 length: 16 amino acids. V shed 2 bases, J shed 2 bases, and the junction held 7 bases outside the gene matches. In nucleotides, the CDR3 is TGTGCCAGCAGCTTAAGACAGGGCAGCACCTACAATGAGCAGTTCTTC. Translation: CASSLRQGSTYNEQFF.

In this sample, this clonotype turned up many times. The CDR3 coding sequence is TGCGCCAGCAGCTGGGGGACAGGGGTGGTGTACACTGAAGCTTTCTTT. Translating gives CASSWGTGVVYTEAFF. The V and J genes are TRBV5-1 and TRBJ1-1; the match to TRBD1 covers 10 bases. Germline V gene lookup returns CDR1 SGHRS and CDR2 YFSETQ. V lost 3 bases and J lost 3; bases outside the gene matches: 8. The CDR3 length is 16 residues.

There are many counts of this clonotype. The V call is TRBV6-2 or TRBV6-3, the J call TRBJ1-1; D is possibly TRBD1 (5 bases). The CDR3 is 16 residues long. CDR1 is MNHEY and CDR2 is SVGEGT in the germline V gene. Between the trimmed V and J ends, which lost 6 bases and 2 bases, there was a span of 19 bases. CDR3 loop: CASSLLGDRPNTEAFF. In nucleotides, the CDR3 is TGTGCCAGCAGCTTACTCGGGGACCGACCTAACACTGAAGCTTTCTTT.

This clonotype was recorded many times. The chain recombines TRBV7-9 with TRBJ2-1; perhaps TRBD1 as D (6 bases). Looked up from germline, CDR1 is SEHNR and CDR2 is FQNEAQ (reference sequence). V was pared by 6 bases and J by 4 bases, with 16 bases between. The CDR3 contains 15 residues. CDR3 nucleotide sequence: TGTGCCAGCAGTAGTTTGGGGGCCGCATACAATGAGCAGTTCTTC. It yields the protein CASSSLGAAYNEQFF.

The table lists this clonotype with many counts. This rearrangement joins TRBV12-3 or TRBV12-4 to TRBJ2-2; TRBD1 or TRBD2 may be the D gene (6 bases each). This CDR3 spans 18 amino acids. V was cut by 4 bases and J by 3 bases, with 21 bases left in between. CDR3 coding DNA: TGTGCCAGCAGTTGGCCCCGGGGGCAGGGGAGGTACACCGGGGAGCTGTTTTTT. Protein sequence: CASSWPRGQGRYTGELFF.